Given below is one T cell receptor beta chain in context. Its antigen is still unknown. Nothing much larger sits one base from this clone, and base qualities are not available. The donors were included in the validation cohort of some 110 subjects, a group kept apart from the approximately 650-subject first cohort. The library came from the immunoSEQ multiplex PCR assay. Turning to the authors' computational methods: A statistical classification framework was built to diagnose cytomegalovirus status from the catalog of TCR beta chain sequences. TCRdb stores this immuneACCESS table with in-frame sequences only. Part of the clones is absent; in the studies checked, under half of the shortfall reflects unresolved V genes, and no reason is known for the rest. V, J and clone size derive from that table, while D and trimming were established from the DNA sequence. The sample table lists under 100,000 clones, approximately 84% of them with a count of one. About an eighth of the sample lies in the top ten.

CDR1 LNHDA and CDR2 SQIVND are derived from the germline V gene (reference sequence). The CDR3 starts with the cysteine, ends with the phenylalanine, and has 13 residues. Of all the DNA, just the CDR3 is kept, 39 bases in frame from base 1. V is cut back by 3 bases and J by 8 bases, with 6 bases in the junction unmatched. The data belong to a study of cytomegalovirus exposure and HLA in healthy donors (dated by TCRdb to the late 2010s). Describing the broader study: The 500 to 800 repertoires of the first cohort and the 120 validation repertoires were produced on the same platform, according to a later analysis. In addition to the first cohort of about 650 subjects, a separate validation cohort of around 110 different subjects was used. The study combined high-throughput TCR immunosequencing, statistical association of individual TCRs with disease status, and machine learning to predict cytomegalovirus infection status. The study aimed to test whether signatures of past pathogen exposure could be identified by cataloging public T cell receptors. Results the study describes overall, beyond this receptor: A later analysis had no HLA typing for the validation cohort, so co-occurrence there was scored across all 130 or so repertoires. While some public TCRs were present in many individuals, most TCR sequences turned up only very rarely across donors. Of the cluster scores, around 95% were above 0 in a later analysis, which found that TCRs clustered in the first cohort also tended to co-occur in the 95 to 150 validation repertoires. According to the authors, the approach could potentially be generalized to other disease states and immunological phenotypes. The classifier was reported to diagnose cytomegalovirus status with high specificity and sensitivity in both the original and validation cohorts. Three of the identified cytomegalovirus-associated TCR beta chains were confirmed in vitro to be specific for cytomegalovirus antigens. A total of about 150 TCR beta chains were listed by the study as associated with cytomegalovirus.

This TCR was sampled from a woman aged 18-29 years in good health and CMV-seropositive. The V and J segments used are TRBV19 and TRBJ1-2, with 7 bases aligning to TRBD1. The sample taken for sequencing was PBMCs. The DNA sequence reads TGTGCCAGTAGTATCCCAGGGGGGCTCGGCTACACCTTC. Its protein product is CASSIPGGLGYTF.